This T cell receptor beta chain comes out of a study of shared clonotypes between healthy human individuals. General study findings and limits: The donor pool, a small one, limited the genetic and exposure-history diversity represented.

Under the authors' procedure: ImmunoSEQ only sent back junction sequences with no quality scores, so filtering was done differently. The assay was immunoSEQ multiplex PCR, and TCRdb's table has in-frame clones only and misses some. The DNA was the basis for D and trimming; V, J and clone size are from that table. In the table there are about 530,000 clones, 75% to 80% of which are singletons. Notes on this clone: Its antigen is not identified.

CDR3 length: 15 residues. Germline-derived CDR1 and CDR2 are SGHAT and FQNNGV. V dropped 1 base and J dropped 2 bases, with 12 bases sitting between them. This sequence joins TRBV11-2 and TRBJ2-7; TRBD2 might be the D (6 bases). Sequenced input: PBMCs. The sequence was obtained from a woman aged 40 to 50 in good health. Some clones in this sample may be carry-over from other donors' samples. CDR3 DNA sequence: TGTGCCAGCAGCTTAGTGGGGGGAACCACCTACGAGCAGTACTTC. It is translated as CASSLVGGTTYEQYF. Together with reference TRBV11-2 and TRBJ2-7, the CDR3 gives the full variable domain: EAGVAQSPRYKIIEKRQSVAFWCNPISGHATLYWYQQILGQGPKLLIQFQNNGVVDDSQLPKDRFSAERLKGVDSTLKIQPAKLEDSAVYLCASSLVGGTTYEQYFGPGTRLTVT.